This T cell receptor beta chain was documented in a study of early T cells in non-severe SARS-CoV-2 infection. Study at large: Sequencing of bulk RNA from unsorted whole blood was done, without chain pairing. Study-level results: CD4 and private specificities were missed by VDJdb matching, which favored anti-spike CD8 responses.

The CDR3 has 13 residues. Trimming took off 2 bases at V and 11 bases at J, with 10 bases between the two ends. This clonotype was counted ten times or more. Its matching antigen is unknown. Unique molecular identifier tags were affixed to discrete cDNA molecules. TCRdb passed the 5' RACE reads through MiXCR, listing each CDR3 protein once. The data show 25,000 to 30,000 distinct CDR3 sequences, with 5.3% seen just once and approximately 4.5% held by the top ten. This receptor was taken from an adult who was a healthcare worker with PCR-confirmed SARS-CoV-2 infection or an uninfected control (not recorded which). This sequence joins TRBV12-3 or TRBV12-4 and TRBJ1-6; D ambiguous. Sequencing input: whole blood. The CDR3 reads CASSLYGQPPLHF. In DNA form, the CDR3 reads TGTGCCAGCAGTTTATACGGGCAGCCACCCCTCCACTTT.